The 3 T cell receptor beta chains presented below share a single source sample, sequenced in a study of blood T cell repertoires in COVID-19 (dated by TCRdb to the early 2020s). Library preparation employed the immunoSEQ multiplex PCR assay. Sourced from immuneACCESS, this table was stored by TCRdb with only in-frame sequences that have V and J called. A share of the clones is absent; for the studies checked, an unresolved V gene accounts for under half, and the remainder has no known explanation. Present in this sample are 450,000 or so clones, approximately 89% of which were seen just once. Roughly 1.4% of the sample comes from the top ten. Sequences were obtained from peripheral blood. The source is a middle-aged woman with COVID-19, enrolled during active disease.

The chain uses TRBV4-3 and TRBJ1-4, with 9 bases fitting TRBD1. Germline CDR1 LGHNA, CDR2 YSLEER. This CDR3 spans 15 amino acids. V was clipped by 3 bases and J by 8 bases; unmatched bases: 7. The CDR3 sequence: CASSQMGQGLEKLFF. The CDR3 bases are TGCGCCAGCAGCCAGATGGGACAGGGTTTAGAAAAACTGTTTTTT.

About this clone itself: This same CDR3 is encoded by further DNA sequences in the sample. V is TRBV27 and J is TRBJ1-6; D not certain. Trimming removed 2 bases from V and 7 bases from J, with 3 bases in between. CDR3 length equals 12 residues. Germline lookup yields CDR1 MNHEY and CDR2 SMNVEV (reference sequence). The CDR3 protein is CASSLLNSPLHF. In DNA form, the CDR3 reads TGTGCCAGCAGTTTACTCAATTCACCCCTCCACTTT.

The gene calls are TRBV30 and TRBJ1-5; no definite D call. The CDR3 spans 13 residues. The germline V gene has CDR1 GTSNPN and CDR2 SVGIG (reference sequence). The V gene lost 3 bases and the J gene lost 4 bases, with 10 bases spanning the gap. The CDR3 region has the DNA TGTGCCTGGAGCGAGGCCTTAAATCAGCCCCAGCATTTT. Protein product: CAWSEALNQPQHF.